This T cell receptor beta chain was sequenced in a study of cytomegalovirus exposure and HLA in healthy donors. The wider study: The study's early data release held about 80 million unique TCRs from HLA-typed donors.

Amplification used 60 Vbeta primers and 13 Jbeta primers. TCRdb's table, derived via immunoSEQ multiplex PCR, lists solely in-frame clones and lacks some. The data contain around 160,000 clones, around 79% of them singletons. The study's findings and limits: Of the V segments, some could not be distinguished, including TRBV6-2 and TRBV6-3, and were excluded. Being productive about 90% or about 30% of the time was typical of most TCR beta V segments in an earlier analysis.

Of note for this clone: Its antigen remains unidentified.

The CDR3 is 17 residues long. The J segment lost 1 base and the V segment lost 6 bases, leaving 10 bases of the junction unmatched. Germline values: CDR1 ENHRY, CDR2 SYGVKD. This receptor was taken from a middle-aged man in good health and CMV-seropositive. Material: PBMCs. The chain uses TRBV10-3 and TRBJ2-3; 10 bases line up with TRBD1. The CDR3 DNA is TGTGCCATCAGCGGATGGGGACAGGGGATCGGCACAGATACGCAGTATTTT. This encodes CAISGWGQGIGTDTQYF.